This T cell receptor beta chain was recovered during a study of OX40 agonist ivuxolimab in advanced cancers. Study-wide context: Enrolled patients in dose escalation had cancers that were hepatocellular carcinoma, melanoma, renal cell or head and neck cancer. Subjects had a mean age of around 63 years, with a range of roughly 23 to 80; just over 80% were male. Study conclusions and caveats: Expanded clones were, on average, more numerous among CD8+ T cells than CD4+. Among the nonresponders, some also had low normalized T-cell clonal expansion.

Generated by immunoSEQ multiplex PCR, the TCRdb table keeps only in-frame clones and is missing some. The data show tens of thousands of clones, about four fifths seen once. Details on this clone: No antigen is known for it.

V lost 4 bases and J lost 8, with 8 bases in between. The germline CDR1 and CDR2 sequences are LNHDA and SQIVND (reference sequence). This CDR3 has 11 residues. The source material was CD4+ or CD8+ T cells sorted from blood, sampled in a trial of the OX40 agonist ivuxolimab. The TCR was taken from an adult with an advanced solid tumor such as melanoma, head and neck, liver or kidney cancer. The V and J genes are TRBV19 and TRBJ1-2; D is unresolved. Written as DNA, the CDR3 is TGTGCCAGTAGTACGTTGCGGGGCTACACCTTC. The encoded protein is CASSTLRGYTF.